This TCR beta chain originates from a study of blood T cells in healthy people across ages. Germline CDR1 is SNHLY and CDR2 is FYNNEI. The CDR3 is 13 amino acids. Trimming took off 6 bases at V and 11 bases at J, with 19 bases between the two ends. A remark on this clonotype: A read error is possible here, since a much larger clone lies one base away.

A J-beta primer mix and a sample-barcoded 5' primer were used in a second PCR of roughly 6 to 12 cycles. A single record per CDR3 protein comes from TCRdb applying MiXCR to the 5' RACE reads. Of about 1,400,000 distinct CDR3 sequences in the sample, approximately 40% are singletons; the top ten hold 7.9%. Sequences were obtained from blood. V and J are TRBV2 and TRBJ2-5; D may be TRBD1 (6 bases). The source is a woman aged 18-29 years in good health. The CDR3 loop reads CASRTGQAHEQYF. The CDR3 coding sequence is TGTGCCAGCAGGACGGGACAAGCACATGAGCAGTACTTC. The variable domain in full, completed from reference TRBV2 and TRBJ2-5, reads EPEVTQTPSHQVTQMGQEVILRCVPISNHLYFYWYRQILGQKVEFLVSFYNNEISEKSEIFDDQFSVERPDGSNFTLKIRSTKLEDSAMYFCASRTGQAHEQYFGPGTRLLVL.